The 7 T cell receptor beta chains below were found in one sample sequenced in a study of cytomegalovirus exposure and HLA in healthy donors. PCR primers comprised 60 Vbeta and 13 Jbeta primers. Using immunoSEQ multiplex PCR, the repertoire was profiled, and TCRdb retains in-frame clones only, with some absent. The table has about 85,000 clones, under 80% seen once; the top ten hold roughly 1.9%. Sequencing was carried out using PBMCs. All receptors derive from a boy aged 5-17 years in good health and CMV-seronegative.

Comments on this clone: A junction boundary mismatches the germline segment, possibly from a read error. The same CDR3 arises from other DNA sequences in this sample as well. The rearrangement uses TRBV28 and TRBJ2-4, with D perhaps TRBD2 (6 bases). The germline CDR1 and CDR2 sequences are MDHEN and SYDVKM. The CDR3 has 13 residues. The CDR3 region has the DNA TGCGCCAGCACCACCCCACTCGGGGGCATTCAGTACTTC. It yields the protein CASTTPLGGIQYF.

The chain links TRBV7-9 to TRBJ2-1; D unresolved. The germline V gene encodes CDR1 SEHNR and CDR2 FQNEAQ (reference sequence). CDR3 length: 12 amino acids. Deletions cut 5 bases from V and 8 bases from J, with 10 bases between. The CDR3 region has the DNA TGTGCCAGCAGCCATTTCGGTGATGAGCAGTTCTTC. It translates to CASSHFGDEQFF.

There are a few counts of this clone. The rearrangement uses TRBV5-1 and TRBJ1-1, with D tentatively TRBD1 (6 bases). The CDR3 covers 16 residues. The germline V and J ends were trimmed by 4 bases and 1 base, with 17 bases remaining between them. The germline CDR1 and CDR2 sequences are SGHRS and YFSETQ. This CDR3 reads CASSLLFRGQNTEAFF. In nucleotides, the CDR3 is TGCGCCAGCAGCCTACTCTTTCGGGGACAGAACACTGAAGCTTTCTTT. Looking up the rest from reference TRBV5-1 and TRBJ1-1 gives the full variable domain: KAGVTQTPRYLIKTRGQQVTLSCSPISGHRSVSWYQQTPGQGLQFLFEYFSETQRNKGNFPGRFSGRQFSNSRSEMNVSTLELGDSALYLCASSLLFRGQNTEAFFGQGTRLTVV.

This chain uses TRBV6-6 with TRBJ1-1; D might be TRBD1 (5 bases). Germline CDR1 is MNHNY and CDR2 is SVGAGI (reference sequence). The CDR3 extends over 15 amino acids. V dropped 0 bases and J dropped 1 base, with 9 bases sitting between them. The CDR3, as DNA: TGTGCCAGCAGTTACTCCGAAACAGGGAACACTGAAGCTTTCTTT. Amino acid sequence: CASSYSETGNTEAFF.

The gene calls are TRBV5-1 and TRBJ1-1, with 8 bases matching TRBD1. The germline V gene encodes CDR1 SGHRS and CDR2 YFSETQ. This CDR3 region has 14 residues. Trimming cost V 4 bases and J 1 base; bases outside gene matches: 3. The DNA of the CDR3 is TGCGCCAGCAGCCAGGACAGGGAGAACACTGAAGCTTTCTTT. Translating gives CASSQDRENTEAFF.

J is TRBJ2-5 and V is TRBV7-9; tentatively, D is TRBD1 (5 bases). V shed 4 bases and J shed 5 bases, with 5 bases lying between them. The CDR3 length is 11 residues. CDR1 is SEHNR and CDR2 is FQNEAQ in the germline V gene (reference sequence). CDR3 DNA sequence: TGTGCCAGCAGCTACAGGGAGACCCAGTACTTC. Translating it yields CASSYRETQYF.

The chain has TRBV7-2 and TRBJ1-2; 8 positions agree with TRBD1. Germline values: CDR1 SGHTA, CDR2 FQGNSA. This CDR3 comprises 14 residues. J lost 6 bases, V lost 5 bases, and 8 bases had no gene match. The CDR3 is CASSRGQGGDGYTF. The CDR3 DNA follows: TGTGCCAGCAGCCGTGGACAGGGTGGCGATGGCTACACCTTC.